These T cell receptor beta chains were read from a single sample in a study of radiation and T cells in renal cell carcinoma. Method: immunoSEQ multiplex PCR; TCRdb's copy keeps in-frame clones and lacks some. The sample lists around 46,000 clones; approximately 80% were seen once. Sample: blood, taken from a patient whose treatment included radiotherapy and nephrectomy. These receptors all stem from a woman in her 70s with renal cell carcinoma. Each CDR3 is given with its conserved first and last residue. Fields, in order: clone size, V gene, J gene, D gene, CDR3 DNA, CDR3 protein. A D gene is named only where the DNA matches it firmly. Clone size, where shown, is once, few, many, or a class for clones that have expanded.

clone size: -; V gene: TRBV27; J gene: TRBJ2-7; D gene: TRBD2; CDR3 DNA: TGTGCCAGCAGTTTTTTAGCGGGAGACATACCCTACGAGCAGTACTTC; CDR3 protein: CASSFLAGDIPYEQYF
clone size: once; V gene: TRBV7-2; J gene: TRBJ1-1; D gene: -; CDR3 DNA: TGTGCCAGCAGCTTAATTGAGCTGAACACTGAAGCTTTCTTT; CDR3 protein: CASSLIELNTEAFF
clone size: -; V gene: TRBV5-4; J gene: TRBJ2-1; D gene: TRBD2; CDR3 DNA: TGTGCCACCGAACGGAACGGGGGGGGCAATGAGCAGTTCTTC; CDR3 protein: CATERNGGGNEQFF
clone size: once; V gene: TRBV10-3; J gene: TRBJ1-1; D gene: -; CDR3 DNA: TGTGCCATCAGTGACGACAGATCGAACACTGAAGCTTTCTTT; CDR3 protein: CAISDDRSNTEAFF
clone size: -; V gene: TRBV5-6; J gene: TRBJ2-7; D gene: -; CDR3 DNA: TGTGCCAGCAGCTTGGGGAACTCAGGACTCCTAACCTACGAGCAGTACTTC; CDR3 protein: CASSLGNSGLLTYEQYF
clone size: -; V gene: TRBV6-5; J gene: TRBJ2-3; D gene: TRBD2; CDR3 DNA: TGTGCCAGCAGCTCAGCGGGGGGGCTGAATACGCAGTATTTT; CDR3 protein: CASSSAGGLNTQYF
clone size: -; V gene: TRBV6-6; J gene: TRBJ1-3; D gene: -; CDR3 DNA: TGTGCCAGCAGTTACTCGGATGGAAACACCATATATTTT; CDR3 protein: CASSYSDGNTIYF
clone size: -; V gene: TRBV18; J gene: TRBJ2-2; D gene: TRBD1; CDR3 DNA: TGTGCCAGCTCACCTGGACAGGGGGCGAACACCGGGGAGCTGTTTTTT; CDR3 protein: CASSPGQGANTGELFF
clone size: -; V gene: TRBV19; J gene: TRBJ1-4; D gene: -; CDR3 DNA: TGTGCCAGTAGTACCGGGCCAACTAGAGGGTCTAATGAAAAACTGTTTTTT; CDR3 protein: CASSTGPTRGSNEKLFF
clone size: -; V gene: TRBV27; J gene: TRBJ2-3; D gene: TRBD2; CDR3 DNA: TGTGCCAGCAGTCTAAGACTAGCGGGAGGGCCTACAGATACGCAGTATTTT; CDR3 protein: CASSLRLAGGPTDTQYF
clone size: -; V gene: TRBV7-2; J gene: TRBJ1-3; D gene: -; CDR3 DNA: TGTGCCAGCAGCTTAGTCGGGGACTCTGGAAACACCATATATTTT; CDR3 protein: CASSLVGDSGNTIYF
clone size: once; V gene: TRBV5-1; J gene: TRBJ2-3; D gene: TRBD2; CDR3 DNA: TGCGCCAGCAGCTTAGCTCCGACTAGCGGGACAGATACGCAGTATTTT; CDR3 protein: CASSLAPTSGTDTQYF
clone size: -; V gene: TRBV19; J gene: TRBJ2-7; D gene: TRBD2; CDR3 DNA: TGTGCCAGTAGTCCCCGTATGGGAGGGGACTCCTACGAGCAGTACTTC; CDR3 protein: CASSPRMGGDSYEQYF
clone size: -; V gene: TRBV7-9; J gene: TRBJ2-5; D gene: -; CDR3 DNA: TGTGCCAGCATGCGGGGCAGCGGAGAGACCCAGTACTTC; CDR3 protein: CASMRGSGETQYF
clone size: -; V gene: TRBV7-9; J gene: TRBJ1-2; D gene: TRBD1; CDR3 DNA: TGTGCCAGCAGCTTGGGGACAGGGGGGTTCTATGGCTACACCTTC; CDR3 protein: CASSLGTGGFYGYTF
clone size: -; V gene: TRBV5-4; J gene: TRBJ2-1; D gene: TRBD2; CDR3 DNA: TGTGCCAGCAGCTCGGGACTAGCGGGGCCTTACAATGAGCAGTTCTTC; CDR3 protein: CASSSGLAGPYNEQFF
clone size: few; V gene: TRBV5-6; J gene: TRBJ1-3; D gene: -; CDR3 DNA: TGTGCCAGCAGTAACGACTGGGCCAGCAGGGGTGGAAACACCATATATTTT; CDR3 protein: CASSNDWASRGGNTIYF
clone size: few; V gene: TRBV7-7; J gene: TRBJ2-1; D gene: -; CDR3 DNA: TGTGCCAGCAGCGCCTCGGGTGGGGGAATTCATGAGCAGTTCTTC; CDR3 protein: CASSASGGGIHEQFF
clone size: -; V gene: TRBV6-6; J gene: TRBJ1-4; D gene: -; CDR3 DNA: TGTGCCAGCAGCGCCAGTGGGGGGCGGGAAAAACTGTTTTTT; CDR3 protein: CASSASGGREKLFF
clone size: -; V gene: TRBV14; J gene: TRBJ1-5; D gene: -; CDR3 DNA: TGTGCCAGCAGCCAGCAAAATCAGCCCCAGCATTTT; CDR3 protein: CASSQQNQPQHF
clone size: many; V gene: TRBV4-3; J gene: TRBJ2-1; D gene: -; CDR3 DNA: TGCGCCAGCAGCCAAGGGGGGGAGAATGAGCAGTTCTTC; CDR3 protein: CASSQGGENEQFF
clone size: -; V gene: TRBV18; J gene: TRBJ1-3; D gene: -; CDR3 DNA: TGTGCCAGCTTTTTAAACTCGGGGCCCTCTGGAAACACCATATATTTT; CDR3 protein: CASFLNSGPSGNTIYF
clone size: -; V gene: TRBV2; J gene: TRBJ1-5; D gene: -; CDR3 DNA: TGTGCCAGCCAGGGTTCGACGAGTAATCAGCCCCAGCATTTT; CDR3 protein: CASQGSTSNQPQHF
clone size: -; V gene: TRBV5-4; J gene: TRBJ2-7; D gene: TRBD1; CDR3 DNA: TGTGCCAGCAGCTTGGAACAGGGGGGACACGAGCAGTACTTC; CDR3 protein: CASSLEQGGHEQYF
clone size: -; V gene: TRBV7-9; J gene: TRBJ2-5; D gene: -; CDR3 DNA: TGTGCCAGCAGCCCACGGACGGGCTCAGGTACCCAGTACTTC; CDR3 protein: CASSPRTGSGTQYF
clone size: -; V gene: TRBV25-1; J gene: TRBJ2-7; D gene: -; CDR3 DNA: TGTGCCAGCAGTACTGTTTACGAGCAGTACTTC; CDR3 protein: CASSTVYEQYF
clone size: -; V gene: TRBV27; J gene: TRBJ1-6; D gene: TRBD1; CDR3 DNA: TGTGCCAGCAAAACTAACAGGGGGGGTTATAATTCACCCCTCCACTTT; CDR3 protein: CASKTNRGGYNSPLHF
clone size: -; V gene: TRBV19; J gene: TRBJ2-3; D gene: TRBD2; CDR3 DNA: TGTGCCAGTAGTAGAGGGACCGGGACTAGCGTATCGGATACGCAGTATTTT; CDR3 protein: CASSRGTGTSVSDTQYF
clone size: -; V gene: TRBV6-6; J gene: TRBJ1-1; D gene: -; CDR3 DNA: TGTGCCAGCAGCCGCAGGATAACCTTAATGAACACTGAAGCTTTCTTT; CDR3 protein: CASSRRITLMNTEAFF
clone size: -; V gene: TRBV4-3; J gene: TRBJ2-2; D gene: TRBD2; CDR3 DNA: TGCGCCAGCAGCAGACTAGCGGGAGCGAACACCGGGGAGCTGTTTTTT; CDR3 protein: CASSRLAGANTGELFF
clone size: few; V gene: TRBV6-1; J gene: TRBJ1-2; D gene: TRBD1; CDR3 DNA: TGTGCCATCCGCCGGGACAGGGGGCGCGACTATGGCTACACCTTC; CDR3 protein: CAIRRDRGRDYGYTF
clone size: -; V gene: TRBV2; J gene: TRBJ1-5; D gene: TRBD1; CDR3 DNA: TGTGCCAGCAGTGAAGGGGGACAGGGTAGCAATCAGCCCCAGCATTTT; CDR3 protein: CASSEGGQGSNQPQHF
clone size: few; V gene: TRBV2; J gene: TRBJ1-5; D gene: TRBD1; CDR3 DNA: TGTGCCAGCAGAGGACAGGGGGATCAGCCCCAGCATTTT; CDR3 protein: CASRGQGDQPQHF
clone size: once; V gene: TRBV6-5; J gene: TRBJ2-5; D gene: -; CDR3 DNA: TGTGCCAGCAGTTACTCAGGGTCTCAAGAGACCCAGTACTTC; CDR3 protein: CASSYSGSQETQYF
clone size: -; V gene: TRBV7-2; J gene: TRBJ1-5; D gene: TRBD1; CDR3 DNA: TGTGCCAGCAGCCTTTGGACAGGGCTAGAACAGCCCCAGCATTTT; CDR3 protein: CASSLWTGLEQPQHF
clone size: -; V gene: TRBV19; J gene: TRBJ1-1; D gene: -; CDR3 DNA: TGTGCCAGTACCAGCGCCCGGGCAGGGCAGAGCACTGAAGCTTTCTTT; CDR3 protein: CASTSARAGQSTEAFF
clone size: -; V gene: TRBV18; J gene: TRBJ1-6; D gene: -; CDR3 DNA: TGTGCCAGCTCAAGGGCTGGGGGCTATAATTCACCCCTCCACTTT; CDR3 protein: CASSRAGGYNSPLHF
clone size: -; V gene: TRBV30; J gene: TRBJ1-1; D gene: -; CDR3 DNA: TGTGCCTGGAGGGACGCTGAAGCTTTCTTT; CDR3 protein: CAWRDAEAFF
clone size: -; V gene: TRBV2; J gene: TRBJ2-3; D gene: -; CDR3 DNA: TGTGCCAGCAGTGTTGGTAGCGGAAGCACAGATACGCAGTATTTT; CDR3 protein: CASSVGSGSTDTQYF
clone size: -; V gene: TRBV6-1; J gene: TRBJ1-2; D gene: -; CDR3 DNA: TGTGCCAGCAGTGAGGACAGAAACTATGGCTACACCTTC; CDR3 protein: CASSEDRNYGYTF
clone size: few; V gene: TRBV19; J gene: TRBJ1-4; D gene: -; CDR3 DNA: TGTGCCAGTAGTACGAACCGCCTGGGGGATGAAAAACTGTTTTTT; CDR3 protein: CASSTNRLGDEKLFF
clone size: -; V gene: TRBV6-1; J gene: TRBJ2-5; D gene: TRBD2; CDR3 DNA: TGTGCCAGCAGTGAAGTCCTAGCGGGAGACCAAGAGACCCAGTACTTC; CDR3 protein: CASSEVLAGDQETQYF
clone size: -; V gene: TRBV19; J gene: TRBJ1-2; D gene: -; CDR3 DNA: TGTGCCAGTAGTATTATCCTGAGGGGCGGAGGCGGCTACACCTTC; CDR3 protein: CASSIILRGGGGYTF
clone size: -; V gene: TRBV9; J gene: TRBJ2-2; D gene: -; CDR3 DNA: TGTGCCAGCAGCGAAGAGACCATCACCGGGGAGCTGTTTTTT; CDR3 protein: CASSEETITGELFF
clone size: once; V gene: TRBV5-1; J gene: TRBJ2-1; D gene: TRBD2; CDR3 DNA: TGCGCCAGCAGTCGGACCGGGACTAGCGGGACAGGGGAGCAGTTCTTC; CDR3 protein: CASSRTGTSGTGEQFF
clone size: -; V gene: TRBV18; J gene: TRBJ2-2; D gene: -; CDR3 DNA: TGTGCCAGCTCGGAGAGGGGGGTTGACACCGGGGAGCTGTTTTTT; CDR3 protein: CASSERGVDTGELFF
clone size: -; V gene: TRBV27; J gene: TRBJ1-1; D gene: -; CDR3 DNA: TGTGCCAGCAGTCCGTTAAGGACGGTGAACACTGAAGCTTTCTTT; CDR3 protein: CASSPLRTVNTEAFF
clone size: -; V gene: TRBV10-3; J gene: TRBJ1-1; D gene: TRBD1; CDR3 DNA: TGTGCCATCAGTGAGTCGAAAAGGGACAGGAACACTGAAGCTTTCTTT; CDR3 protein: CAISESKRDRNTEAFF
clone size: -; V gene: TRBV7-2; J gene: TRBJ1-6; D gene: -; CDR3 DNA: TGTGCCAGCAGCTTAGTAGGGGGGAGCTCCTATAATTCACCCCTCCACTTT; CDR3 protein: CASSLVGGSSYNSPLHF
clone size: -; V gene: TRBV5-1; J gene: TRBJ2-1; D gene: TRBD2; CDR3 DNA: TGCGCCAGCAGCATTGTAGCGGGGGCGCCTCCGAATGAGCAGTTCTTC; CDR3 protein: CASSIVAGAPPNEQFF
clone size: few; V gene: TRBV6-5; J gene: TRBJ1-2; D gene: TRBD1; CDR3 DNA: TGTGCCAGCAGTTACTCGATGAAGACAGGGTCCCAATCCACCTTC; CDR3 protein: CASSYSMKTGSQSTF
clone size: -; V gene: TRBV7-9; J gene: TRBJ2-7; D gene: -; CDR3 DNA: TGTGCCAGCAGTAAAGGGTGGTACGAGCAGTACTTC; CDR3 protein: CASSKGWYEQYF
clone size: -; V gene: TRBV7-2; J gene: TRBJ2-6; D gene: -; CDR3 DNA: TGTGCCAGCAGCTTAGGAGAGGGGGCTGGGGCCAACGTCCTGACTTTC; CDR3 protein: CASSLGEGAGANVLTF